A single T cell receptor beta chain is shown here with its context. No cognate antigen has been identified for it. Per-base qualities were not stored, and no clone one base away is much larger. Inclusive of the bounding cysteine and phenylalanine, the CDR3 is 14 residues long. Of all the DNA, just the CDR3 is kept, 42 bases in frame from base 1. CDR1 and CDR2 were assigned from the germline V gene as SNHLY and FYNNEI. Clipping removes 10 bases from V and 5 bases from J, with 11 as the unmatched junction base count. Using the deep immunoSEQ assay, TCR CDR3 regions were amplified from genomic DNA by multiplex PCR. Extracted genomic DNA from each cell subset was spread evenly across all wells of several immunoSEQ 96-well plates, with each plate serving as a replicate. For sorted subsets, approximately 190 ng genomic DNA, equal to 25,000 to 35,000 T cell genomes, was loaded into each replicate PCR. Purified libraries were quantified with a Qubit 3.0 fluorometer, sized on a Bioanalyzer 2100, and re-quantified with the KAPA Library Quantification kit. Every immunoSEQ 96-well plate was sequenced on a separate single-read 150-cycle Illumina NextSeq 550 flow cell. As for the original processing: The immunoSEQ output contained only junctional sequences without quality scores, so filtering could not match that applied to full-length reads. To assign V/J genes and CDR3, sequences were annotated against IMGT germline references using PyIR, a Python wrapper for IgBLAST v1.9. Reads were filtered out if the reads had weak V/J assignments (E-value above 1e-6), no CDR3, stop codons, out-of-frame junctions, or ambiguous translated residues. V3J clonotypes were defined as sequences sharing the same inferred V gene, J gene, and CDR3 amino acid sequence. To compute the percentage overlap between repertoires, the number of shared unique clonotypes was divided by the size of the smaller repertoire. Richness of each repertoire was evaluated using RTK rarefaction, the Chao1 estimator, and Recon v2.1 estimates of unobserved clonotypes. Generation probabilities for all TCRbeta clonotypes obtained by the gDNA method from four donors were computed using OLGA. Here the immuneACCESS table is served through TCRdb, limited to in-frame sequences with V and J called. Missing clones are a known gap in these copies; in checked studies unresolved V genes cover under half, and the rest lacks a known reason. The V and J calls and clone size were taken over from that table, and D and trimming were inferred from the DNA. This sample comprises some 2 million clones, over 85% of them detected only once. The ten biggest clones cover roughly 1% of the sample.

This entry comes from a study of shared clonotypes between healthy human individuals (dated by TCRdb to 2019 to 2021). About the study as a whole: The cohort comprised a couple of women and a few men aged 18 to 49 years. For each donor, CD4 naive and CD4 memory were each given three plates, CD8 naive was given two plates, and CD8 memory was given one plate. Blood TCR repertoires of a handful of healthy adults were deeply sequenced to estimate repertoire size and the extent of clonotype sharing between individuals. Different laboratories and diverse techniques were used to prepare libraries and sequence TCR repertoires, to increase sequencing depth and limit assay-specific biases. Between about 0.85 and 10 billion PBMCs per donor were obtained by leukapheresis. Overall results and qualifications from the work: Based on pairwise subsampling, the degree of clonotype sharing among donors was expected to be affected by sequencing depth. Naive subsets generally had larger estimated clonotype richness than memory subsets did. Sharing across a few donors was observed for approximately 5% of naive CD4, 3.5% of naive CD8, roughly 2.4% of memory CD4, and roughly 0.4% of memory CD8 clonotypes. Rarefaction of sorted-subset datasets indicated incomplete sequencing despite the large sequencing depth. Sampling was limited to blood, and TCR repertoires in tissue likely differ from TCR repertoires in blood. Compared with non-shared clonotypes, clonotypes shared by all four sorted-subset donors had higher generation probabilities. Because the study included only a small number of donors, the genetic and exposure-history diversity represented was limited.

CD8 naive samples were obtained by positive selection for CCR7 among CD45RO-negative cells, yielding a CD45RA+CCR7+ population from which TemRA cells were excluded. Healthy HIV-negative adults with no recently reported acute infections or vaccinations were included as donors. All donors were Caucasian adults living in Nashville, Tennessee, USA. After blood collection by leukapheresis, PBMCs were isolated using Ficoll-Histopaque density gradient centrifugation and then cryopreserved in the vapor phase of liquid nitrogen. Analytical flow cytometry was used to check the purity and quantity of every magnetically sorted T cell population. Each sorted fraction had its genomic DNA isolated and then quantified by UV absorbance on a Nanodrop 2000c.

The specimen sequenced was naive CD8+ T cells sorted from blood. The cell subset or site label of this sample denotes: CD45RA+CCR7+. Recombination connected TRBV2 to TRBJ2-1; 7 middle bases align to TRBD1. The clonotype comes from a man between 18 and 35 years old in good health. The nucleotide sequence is TGTGCCACGTTTACCGGGACAGAACACAATGAGCAGTTCTTC. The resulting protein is CATFTGTEHNEQFF. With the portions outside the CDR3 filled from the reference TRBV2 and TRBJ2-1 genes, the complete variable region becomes EPEVTQTPSHQVTQMGQEVILRCVPISNHLYFYWYRQILGQKVEFLVSFYNNEISEKSEIFDDQFSVERPDGSNFTLKIRSTKLEDSAMYFCATFTGTEHNEQFFGPGTRLTVL.